The 32 T cell receptor beta chains below come from one sample, sequenced in a study of OX40 agonist ivuxolimab in advanced cancers. Library prep was done by the immunoSEQ multiplex PCR assay. TCRdb took over this immuneACCESS table, retaining in-frame rearrangements with V and J assigned. Such tables are incomplete; in checked studies, under half of the missing clones stem from an unresolved V gene, and the remainder is unexplained. The sample data list around 63,000 clones, and 85% to 90% of these were observed just once. The ten most abundant clones make up 10% to 14% of the sample. Here the sequenced sample was CD4+ or CD8+ T cells sorted from blood, taken in a trial of the OX40 agonist ivuxolimab. These receptors were collected from an adult with an advanced solid tumor such as melanoma, head and neck, liver or kidney cancer.

The chain is built from TRBV28 and TRBJ1-6; 7 bases map to TRBD1. The ends lost 6 bases at V and 5 bases at J; junction bases unmatched: 10. The CDR3 consists of 16 residues. In germline, CDR1 is MDHEN, CDR2 SYDVKM. The CDR3 is CASRRDSGFNNSPLHF. As DNA, the CDR3 is TGTGCCAGCAGGCGGGACAGTGGGTTTAATAATTCACCCCTCCACTTT.

This clone was observed once. The rearrangement uses TRBV11-2 and TRBJ1-5; D might be TRBD1 (5 bases). Between the trimmed V and J ends, which lost 0 bases and 8 bases, there was a span of 20 bases. Germline V lookup: CDR1 SGHAT, CDR2 FQNNGV. CDR3 size: 17 residues. CDR3 bases: TGTGCCAGCAGCTTAGACATACAGGTTACTGATACAGAGCCCCAGCATTTT. This codes for CASSLDIQVTDTEPQHF.

In DNA form, the CDR3 reads TGTGCCAGCAGTTTTTTAGTCGGGGAACCTTCCTACGAGCAGTACTTC. Translated, it gives CASSFLVGEPSYEQYF. The genes are TRBV7-3 and TRBJ2-7; a possible D gene is TRBD2 (5 bases). From germline, CDR1 is SGHTA and CDR2 FQGTGA. CDR3 length: 16 amino acids. Trimming stripped 6 bases from V and 1 base from J, with 19 bases between.

The V gene is TRBV29-1, the J gene TRBJ1-2; no clear D. The CDR3 length is 13 residues. Trimming shortened V by 6 bases and J by 6 bases, and 17 bases separated the two germline ends. Germline V gives CDR1 SQVTM, CDR2 ANQGSEA. CDR3: CSVVGQIQDGYTF. The CDR3 DNA reads as TGCAGCGTCGTCGGGCAGATTCAGGATGGCTACACCTTC.

The V call is TRBV27, the J call TRBJ2-1; TRBD2 matches 8 bases. Trimming removed 2 bases from V and 10 bases from J; junction bases left unmatched: 1. This CDR3 is built from 12 residues. In germline, CDR1 is MNHEY, CDR2 SMNVEV (reference sequence). The CDR3 region has the DNA TGTGCCAGCAGTTTAGCGGGAGGCGAGCAGTTCTTC. Amino acid sequence: CASSLAGGEQFF.

This chain links TRBV7-9 with TRBJ2-7; no clear D. Trimming took off 5 bases at V and 1 base at J, with 9 bases between the two ends. In germline, CDR1 is SEHNR, CDR2 FQNEAQ (reference sequence). This CDR3 spans 13 amino acids. The CDR3 reads CASSTTRSYEQYF. The CDR3 nucleotides read TGTGCCAGCAGCACCACGAGGTCCTACGAGCAGTACTTC.

The chain has TRBV10-3 and TRBJ1-5; 12 bases line up with TRBD1. Germline CDR1 and CDR2: ENHRY and SYGVKD. The CDR3 is 17 residues long. The V and J ends lost 3 bases and 1 base, in that order; junction bases with no gene match: 4. The CDR3 DNA reads TGTGCCATCAGTGACCGGGACAGGGGGCTAAGCAATCAGCCCCAGCATTTT. This codes for CAISDRDRGLSNQPQHF.

The V and J genes are TRBV28 and TRBJ2-7, with D uncertain. CDR3 length equals 15 residues. Germline V gene sequence: CDR1 MDHEN, CDR2 SYDVKM. V was clipped by 6 bases and J by 0 bases, with 15 bases between them. This CDR3 is CASSETGRPSYEQYF. Written as DNA, the CDR3 is TGTGCCAGCAGCGAGACGGGTCGGCCCTCCTACGAGCAGTACTTC. The full variable domain, rest sourced from reference TRBV28 and TRBJ2-7, is DVKVTQSSRYLVKRTGEKVFLECVQDMDHENMFWYRQDPGLGLRLIYFSYDVKMKEKGDIPEGYSVSREKKERFSLILESASTNQTSMYLCASSETGRPSYEQYFGPGTRLTVT.

This chain links TRBV18 with TRBJ2-7; 8 bases line up with TRBD2. With V trimmed by 6 bases and J by 7 bases, 5 bases remained unmatched. The CDR3 length is 12 residues. The germline V gene has CDR1 KGHSH and CDR2 LQKENI. The CDR3 loop reads CASSQREKEQYF. The CDR3 DNA follows: TGTGCCAGCTCGCAGCGGGAGAAAGAGCAGTACTTC. Full variable domain (missing parts from reference TRBV18 and TRBJ2-7): NAGVMQNPRHLVRRRGQEARLRCSPMKGHSHVYWYRQLPEEGLKFMVYLQKENIIDESGMPKERFSAEFPKEGPSILRIQQVVRGDSAAYFCASSQREKEQYFGPGTRLTVT.

V gene TRBV2 combines with J gene TRBJ2-3, with 11 bases matching TRBD2. The V gene end was trimmed by 2 bases and the J gene end by 2 bases; junction bases not matched to a gene: 9. This CDR3 contains 18 residues. Germline loops: CDR1 SNHLY, CDR2 FYNNEI. CDR3 sequence (DNA): TGTGCCAGCAGTGAATTAGCTAGCGGGGGGCCGGACACAGATACGCAGTATTTT. It is translated as CASSELASGGPDTDTQYF.

The V and J genes are TRBV6-5 and TRBJ2-5, with D hard to call. V lost 6 bases to trimming and J lost 0 bases, with 8 bases between them. The CDR3 runs 13 residues. Germline CDR1 MNHEY, CDR2 SVGAGI. CDR3 DNA sequence: TGTGCCAGCAGCCAAGGCTACCAAGAGACCCAGTACTTC. Protein sequence: CASSQGYQETQYF.

The CDR3 sequence: CASSLSGSGNTIYF. DNA of the CDR3: TGTGCCAGCAGTTTATCAGGGTCTGGAAACACCATATATTTT. The chain carries TRBV28 and TRBJ1-3; maybe TRBD1 (5 bases). The germline CDR1 and CDR2 sequences are MDHEN and SYDVKM. The CDR3 has 14 amino acids. With 1 base removed from V and 1 base from J, the gap between germline ends came to 5 bases.

The V and J genes are TRBV7-2 and TRBJ1-3; the D is unclear. Per germline, CDR1 SGHTA and CDR2 FQGNSA. Trimming pared 5 bases from V and 0 bases from J, leaving 14 bases between. The CDR3 sequence is 16 residues long. This chain's CDR3 is CASSLAILSSGNTIYF. The CDR3 nucleotides read TGTGCCAGCAGCCTCGCTATCTTGAGCTCTGGAAACACCATATATTTT. The whole variable domain, filled in from reference TRBV7-2 and TRBJ1-3, reads GAGVSQSPSNKVTEKGKDVELRCDPISGHTALYWYRQSLGQGLEFLIYFQGNSAPDKSGLPSDRFSAERTGGSVSTLTIQRTQQEDSAVYLCASSLAILSSGNTIYFGEGSWLTVV.

The gene calls are TRBV4-1 and TRBJ1-1; D might be TRBD1 (5 bases). Trimming cost V 5 bases and J 0 bases, with 13 bases left between them. The CDR3 has 15 amino acids. Germline V CDR1 and CDR2: MGHRA, YSYEKL. CDR3: CASSSRRGMNTEAFF. The DNA for the CDR3 is TGCGCCAGCAGCTCTCGGCGGGGGATGAACACTGAAGCTTTCTTT.

This chain joins TRBV13 and TRBJ1-1, with no clear D. The CDR3 loop spans 16 amino acids. Trimming removed 2 bases at V and 0 bases at J, with 13 bases between. Germline CDR1 PRHDT, CDR2 FYEKMQ (reference sequence). The CDR3 is CASSLTVGGVNTEAFF. The CDR3 DNA reads as TGTGCCAGCAGCTTAACCGTAGGAGGCGTGAACACTGAAGCTTTCTTT.

This clone appeared a few times. This chain joins TRBV7-9 and TRBJ1-1, with D perhaps matching TRBD1 (5 bases). The CDR3 length is 13 residues. The V end was cut by 6 bases, the J end by 1 base, with 9 bases between. Germline V gene lookup returns CDR1 SEHNR and CDR2 FQNEAQ (reference sequence). The CDR3 DNA reads as TGTGCCAGCAGTCCACAGGCGAACACTGAAGCTTTCTTT. It is translated as CASSPQANTEAFF.

The chain has TRBV5-4 and TRBJ2-3; D ambiguous. The CDR3 runs to 15 residues. Per germline, CDR1 SGHNT and CDR2 YYREEE (reference sequence). Trimming took off 3 bases at V and 1 base at J, with 12 bases between the two ends. As DNA, the CDR3 is TGTGCCAGCAGCTACCCCGGGCCCGGCACAGATACGCAGTATTTT. It translates to CASSYPGPGTDTQYF.

This chain uses TRBV4-1 with TRBJ1-5; no clear D. Germline V gene sequence: CDR1 MGHRA, CDR2 YSYEKL. The CDR3 has 14 amino acids. Trimming removed 1 base from V and 2 bases from J, with 6 bases in between. The CDR3 reads CASSQGLGNQPQHF. CDR3 coding DNA: TGCGCCAGCAGCCAAGGGCTCGGCAATCAGCCCCAGCATTTT.

This chain joins TRBV11-3 and TRBJ2-1, with no clear D. This CDR3 has 13 amino acids. Looked up from germline, CDR1 is SGHNT and CDR2 is YENEEA. Trimming left V 0 bases short and J 5 bases short, with 5 bases between. In DNA form, the CDR3 reads TGTGCCAGCAGCTTAGACGGAGACAATGAGCAGTTCTTC. It codes for CASSLDGDNEQFF.

This clone appeared once. CDR3 DNA: TGTGCCAGCAGCTTAATGGAGAACACTGAAGCTTTCTTT. Its protein is CASSLMENTEAFF. V gene TRBV7-9 combines with J gene TRBJ1-1; D not resolved. Trimming removed 2 bases at V and 1 base at J, with 5 bases between. Germline CDR1 is SEHNR and CDR2 is FQNEAQ (reference sequence). CDR3 length: 13 residues.

The chain has TRBV5-1 and TRBJ2-2; 7 positions match TRBD1. The V and J ends lost 4 bases and 5 bases, in that order; junction bases with no gene match: 8. The CDR3 contains 15 residues. Germline CDR1 reads SGHRS; CDR2 reads YFSETQ. CDR3 DNA: TGCGCCAGCAGCCCCGAGGGGGCCCGAACCGGGGAGCTGTTTTTT. Translation gives CASSPEGARTGELFF.

This sequence joins TRBV6-5 and TRBJ2-5, with TRBD2 matching over 8 bases. Germline V CDR1 and CDR2: MNHEY, SVGAGI. The CDR3 extends over 15 amino acids. V was pared by 7 bases and J by 4 bases, with 11 bases of the junction left unmatched. The CDR3 DNA is TGTGCCAGCAAGCTCTCGGGGGGGCGGGTAGAGACCCAGTACTTC. This codes for CASKLSGGRVETQYF.

V gene TRBV7-9 combines with J gene TRBJ2-7; no firm D call. The germline V gene has CDR1 SEHNR and CDR2 FQNEAQ (reference sequence). The CDR3 has 16 amino acids. V lost 4 bases, J lost 2 bases, and 18 bases lay in between. Here the CDR3 reads CASSSPSLQWAYEQYF. The CDR3 bases are TGTGCCAGCAGCTCTCCTTCCCTCCAATGGGCCTACGAGCAGTACTTC.

This clone was picked up a small number of times. The chain has TRBV5-1 and TRBJ2-7, with unresolved D. V was clipped by 5 bases and J by 0 bases, with 9 bases between them. CDR1 is SGHRS, CDR2 YFSETQ, per germline. The length of the CDR3 is 13 residues. CDR3 sequence: CASRDLLSYEQYF. The CDR3 bases are TGCGCCAGCAGGGACCTACTCTCCTACGAGCAGTACTTC.

This chain uses TRBV27 with TRBJ2-1; D is ambiguous. The CDR3 length is 14 residues. The germline CDR1 and CDR2 sequences are MNHEY and SMNVEV (reference sequence). The germline V and J ends were trimmed by 1 base and 10 bases, with 14 bases remaining between them. The CDR3 reads CASSLLARGLEQFF. As DNA, the CDR3 is TGTGCCAGCAGTTTATTGGCTCGCGGTTTGGAGCAGTTCTTC.

The chain uses TRBV6-1 and TRBJ2-5, with D unclear. The germline V gene encodes CDR1 MNHNS and CDR2 SASEGT. Trimming left V 6 bases short and J 2 bases short, with 10 bases between. The CDR3 runs 13 residues. CDR3 protein: CASRPRSQETQYF. The DNA for the CDR3 is TGTGCCAGCAGACCAAGGTCACAAGAGACCCAGTACTTC.

For this clone: Different DNA sequences within this sample yield the same CDR3. The rearrangement links TRBV5-6 to TRBJ1-3, with D uncertain. The CDR3 totals 12 residues. V was clipped by 0 bases and J by 4 bases, with 2 bases between them. CDR1 is SGHDT, CDR2 YYEEEE, per germline. This CDR3 is CASSLGGNTIYF. DNA of the CDR3: TGTGCCAGCAGCTTGGGAGGAAACACCATATATTTT.

This clone appeared a single time. The V and J genes are TRBV4-2 and TRBJ2-2; 13 nucleotides line up with TRBD2. This CDR3 comprises 17 residues. Trimming removed 4 bases from V and 5 bases from J; junction bases left unmatched: 7. From germline, CDR1 is LGHNA and CDR2 YNFKEQ. The CDR3 DNA reads as TGTGCCAGCAGCCCACGGGGACTAGCGGGGAGAACCGGGGAGCTGTTTTTT. Its protein is CASSPRGLAGRTGELFF.

This chain links TRBV9 with TRBJ2-5, with 12 bases that match TRBD2. CDR1 SGDLS and CDR2 YYNGEE come from the germline V gene. V trimming: 4 bases; J trimming: 4 bases; junction bases outside the gene matches: 2. The CDR3 loop spans 14 amino acids. DNA for the CDR3: TGTGCCAGCAGCCGACTAGCGGGAGCAGAGACCCAGTACTTC. It is translated as CASSRLAGAETQYF.

The chain recombines TRBV6-1 with TRBJ1-5, with TRBD1 matching 7 bases. V was clipped by 1 base and J by 5 bases; unmatched bases: 5. Germline V gene sequence: CDR1 MNHNS, CDR2 SASEGT. This CDR3 spans 15 amino acids. Here the CDR3 reads CASSEGQGVYQPQHF. CDR3 in DNA: TGTGCCAGCAGTGAAGGGCAGGGGGTTTATCAGCCCCAGCATTTT.

The chain recombines TRBV11-2 with TRBJ2-3; D perhaps matches TRBD2 (5 bases). The CDR3 has 17 residues. V lost 5 bases and J lost 6, with 24 bases in between. Germline V CDR1 and CDR2: SGHAT, FQNNGV. In DNA, the CDR3 is TGTGCCAGCAGCCGGCGGACTGCACCCGGAAGATGGGATACGCAGTATTTT. Translating gives CASSRRTAPGRWDTQYF.

This chain links TRBV5-1 with TRBJ1-2; 7 nucleotides line up with TRBD1. Germline V CDR1 and CDR2: SGHRS, YFSETQ. The CDR3 is 16 residues long. With 7 bases clipped from V and 5 bases from J, the junction kept 17 bases outside the gene matches. This chain's CDR3 is CASALSYRGELYGYTF. The CDR3 DNA sequence: TGCGCCAGCGCATTATCCTACAGGGGTGAGCTATATGGCTACACCTTC.